This T cell receptor beta chain was recorded in a study of cytomegalovirus exposure and HLA in healthy donors. This clone was picked up one time. Antigen: not known. The CDR3 has 14 residues. J lost 6 bases, V lost 5 bases, and 8 bases had no gene match. Per the germline V gene, CDR1 is LNHDA and CDR2 is SQIVND (reference sequence). The PCR was carried out with 60 Vbeta primers and 13 Jbeta primers. Sequenced by immunoSEQ multiplex PCR; TCRdb stores in-frame clones only, minus some. This table holds more than 150,000 clones, around 85% found once. Whole-study results and caveats: In a later analysis, about 17,000 TCR beta sequences were associated with HLA alleles at 0.05 false discovery rate.

The donors, nominally healthy at sampling, likely had unrecorded immune exposures. This TCR was recovered from a man aged 50 to 59 in good health and CMV-seronegative. The sample consisted of PBMCs. V is TRBV19 and J is TRBJ1-1; 8 nucleotides line up with TRBD1. CDR3 nucleotide sequence: TGTGCCAGTAGTGTCGGACAGGGTCCGGCTGAAGCTTTCTTT. Translated, it gives CASSVGQGPAEAFF.